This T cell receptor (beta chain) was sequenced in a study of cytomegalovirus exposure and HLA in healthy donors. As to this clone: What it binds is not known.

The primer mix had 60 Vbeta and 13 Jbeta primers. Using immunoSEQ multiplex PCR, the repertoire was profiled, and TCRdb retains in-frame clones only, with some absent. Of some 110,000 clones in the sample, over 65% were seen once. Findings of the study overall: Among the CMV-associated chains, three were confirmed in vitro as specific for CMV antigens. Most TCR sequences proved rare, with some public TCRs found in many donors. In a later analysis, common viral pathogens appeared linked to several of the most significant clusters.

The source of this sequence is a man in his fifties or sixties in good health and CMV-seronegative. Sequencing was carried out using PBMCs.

CDR3 DNA sequence: TGTGCCACCAAGGGACAGCCGAACACCGGGGAGCTGTTTTTT. As protein: CATKGQPNTGELFF. V gene TRBV15 combines with J gene TRBJ2-2; 7 nucleotides line up with TRBD1. CDR3 length: 14 amino acids. After removal of 7 bases from V and 0 bases from J, the junction contained 2 bases not matched to a gene. In germline, CDR1 is LNHNV, CDR2 YYDKDF (reference sequence).